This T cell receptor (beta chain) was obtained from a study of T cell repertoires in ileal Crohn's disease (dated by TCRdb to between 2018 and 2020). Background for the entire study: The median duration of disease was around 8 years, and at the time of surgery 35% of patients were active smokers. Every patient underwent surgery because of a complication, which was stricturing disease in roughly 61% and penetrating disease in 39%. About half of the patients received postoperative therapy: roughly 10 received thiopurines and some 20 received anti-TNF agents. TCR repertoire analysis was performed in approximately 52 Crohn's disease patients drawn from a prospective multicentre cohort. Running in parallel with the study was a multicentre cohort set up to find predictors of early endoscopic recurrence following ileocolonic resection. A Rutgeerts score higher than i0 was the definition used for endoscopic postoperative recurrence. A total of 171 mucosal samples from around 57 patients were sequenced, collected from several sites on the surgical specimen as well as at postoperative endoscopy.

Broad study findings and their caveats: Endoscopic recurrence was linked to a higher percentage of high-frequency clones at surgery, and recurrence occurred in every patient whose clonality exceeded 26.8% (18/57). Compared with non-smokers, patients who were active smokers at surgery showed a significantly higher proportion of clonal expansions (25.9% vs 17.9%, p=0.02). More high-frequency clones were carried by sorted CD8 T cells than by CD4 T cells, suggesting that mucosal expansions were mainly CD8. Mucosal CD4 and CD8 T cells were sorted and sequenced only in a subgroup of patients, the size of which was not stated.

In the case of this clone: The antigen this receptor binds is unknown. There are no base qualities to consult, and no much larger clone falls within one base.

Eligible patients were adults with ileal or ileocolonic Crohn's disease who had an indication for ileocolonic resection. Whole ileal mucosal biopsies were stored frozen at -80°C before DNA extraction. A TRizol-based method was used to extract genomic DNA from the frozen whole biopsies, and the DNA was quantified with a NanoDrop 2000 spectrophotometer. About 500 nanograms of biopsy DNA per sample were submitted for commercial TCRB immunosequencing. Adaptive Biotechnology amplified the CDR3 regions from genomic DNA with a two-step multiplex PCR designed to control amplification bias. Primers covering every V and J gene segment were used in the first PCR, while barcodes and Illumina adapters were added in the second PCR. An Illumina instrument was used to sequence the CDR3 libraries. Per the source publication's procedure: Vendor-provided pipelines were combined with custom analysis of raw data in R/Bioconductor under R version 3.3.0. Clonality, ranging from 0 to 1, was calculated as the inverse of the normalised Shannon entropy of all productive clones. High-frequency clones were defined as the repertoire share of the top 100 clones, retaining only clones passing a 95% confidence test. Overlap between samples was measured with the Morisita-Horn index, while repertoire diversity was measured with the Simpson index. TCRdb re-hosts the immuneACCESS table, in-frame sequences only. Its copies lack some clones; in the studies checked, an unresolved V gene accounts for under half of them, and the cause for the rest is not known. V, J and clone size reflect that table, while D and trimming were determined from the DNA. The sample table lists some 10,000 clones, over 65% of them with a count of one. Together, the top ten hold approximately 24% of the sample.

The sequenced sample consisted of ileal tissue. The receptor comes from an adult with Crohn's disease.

The CDR3 has the sequence CASREQPLGGAARYGYTF. The DNA is TGTGCCAGCAGGGAACAACCCTTGGGAGGCGCGGCCAGATATGGCTACACCTTC. The V and J genes are TRBV7-2 and TRBJ1-2; the D gene cannot be named for sure. V sheds 6 bases and J sheds 5 bases, leaving 28 bases between their ends. The CDR3 sequence holds 18 residues, the cysteine and phenylalanine included. Only CDR3 DNA remains: 54 bases, in frame from the first base. In the germline V gene, CDR1 corresponds to SGHTA and CDR2 to FQGNSA.